Below, 18 T cell receptor beta chains from the same sample are listed, as sequenced in a study of technical replicates of blood from several donors. The protocol was immunoSEQ multiplex PCR, while the TCRdb copy is restricted to in-frame clones and leaves out a portion. The sample includes tens of thousands of clones, almost 97% of them seen just once. Sequencing was performed on T cells isolated from PBMCs. Source of these receptors: a human donor in good health.

J is TRBJ2-2 and V is TRBV15, with 11 nucleotides matching TRBD1. J lost 7 bases, V lost 5 bases, and 6 bases had no gene match. The CDR3 covers 15 residues. Germline CDR1 LNHNV, CDR2 YYDKDF (reference sequence). The CDR3: CATSSGTGGFGELFF. The CDR3 DNA sequence: TGTGCCACCAGCTCCGGGACAGGGGGTTTCGGGGAGCTGTTTTTT.

The chain recombines TRBV6-5 with TRBJ1-2; D gene uncertain. From germline, CDR1 is MNHEY and CDR2 SVGAGI. V was pared by 7 bases and J by 1 base, with 10 bases between. The CDR3 extends over 13 amino acids. CDR3 DNA: TGTGCCAGCACCCCAGGTGTTAACTATGGCTACACCTTC. It is translated as CASTPGVNYGYTF.

The rearrangement links TRBV14 to TRBJ2-3; perhaps TRBD1 as D (6 bases). The CDR3 loop spans 15 amino acids. The V end was cut by 4 bases, the J end by 2 bases, with 13 bases between. Germline CDR1 reads SGHDN; CDR2 reads FVKESK. CDR3 region: CASSPGTIFTDTQYF. The CDR3 bases are TGTGCCAGCAGCCCAGGGACAATTTTCACAGATACGCAGTATTTT.

The CDR3 loop is CASSYEGGDEQFF. In DNA form, the CDR3 reads TGTGCCAGCAGTTACGAAGGAGGGGATGAGCAGTTCTTC. V is TRBV6-5 and J is TRBJ2-1; D is possibly TRBD2 (6 bases). CDR1 MNHEY and CDR2 SVGAGI come from the germline V gene. Trimming took 2 bases from V and 8 from J, leaving 10 bases between them. This CDR3 has 13 residues.

The CDR3 DNA sequence: TGTGCCAGCAGCCGTATAGGTAGAGGTCTCTCCGGAAACACCATATATTTT. Translating gives CASSRIGRGLSGNTIYF. The V and J genes are TRBV14 and TRBJ1-3, with D uncertain. Trimming removed 4 bases from V and 4 bases from J, with 20 bases in between. This CDR3 spans 17 amino acids. The germline gives CDR1 SGHDN, CDR2 FVKESK. The whole variable domain, filled in from reference TRBV14 and TRBJ1-3, reads EAGVTQFPSHSVIEKGQTVTLRCDPISGHDNLYWYRRVMGKEIKFLLHFVKESKQDESGMPNNRFLAERTGGTYSTLKVQPAELEDSGVYFCASSRIGRGLSGNTIYFGEGSWLTVV.

The table lists this clone with a count of one. The chain carries TRBV9 and TRBJ1-1; D may be TRBD1 (5 bases). Germline CDR1 is SGDLS and CDR2 is YYNGEE. V gave up 5 bases and J gave up 4 bases, with 15 bases separating them. The CDR3 spans 14 residues. This CDR3 reads CASRKLTGVTEAFF. CDR3 bases: TGTGCCAGCAGAAAGCTGACGGGGGTCACTGAAGCTTTCTTT.

The V and J genes are TRBV7-9 and TRBJ1-2, with TRBD1 identical over 7 bases. With 5 bases clipped from V and 4 bases from J, the junction kept 1 base outside the gene matches. This CDR3 spans 12 amino acids. Germline V gene sequence: CDR1 SEHNR, CDR2 FQNEAQ (reference sequence). The CDR3 loop reads CASSRDSYGYTF. DNA for the CDR3: TGTGCCAGCAGCAGGGACAGCTATGGCTACACCTTC.

The chain couples TRBV13 to TRBJ1-4, with 11 bases lining up with TRBD1. With V trimmed by 5 bases and J by 11 bases, 7 bases remained unmatched. Germline lookup yields CDR1 PRHDT and CDR2 FYEKMQ (reference sequence). The CDR3 totals 14 residues. CDR3 sequence: CASSRGQGERKLFF. In DNA, the CDR3 is TGTGCCAGCAGCCGGGGACAGGGGGAGCGGAAACTGTTTTTT. The full variable domain, its missing parts supplied by reference TRBV13 and TRBJ1-4, is AAGVIQSPRHLIKEKRETATLKCYPIPRHDTVYWYQQGPGQDPQFLISFYEKMQSDKGSIPDRFSAQQFSDYHSELNMSSLELGDSALYFCASSRGQGERKLFFGSGTQLSVL.

In its sample, this clone was seen a few times. V usage is TRBV6-1 and J usage is TRBJ1-5; 8 bases align to TRBD1. Trimming took 8 bases from V and 4 from J; bases not matched to a gene: 10. CDR3 length: 15 residues. The germline V gene encodes CDR1 MNHNS and CDR2 SASEGT. CDR3 in amino acids: CASGEIDRGNQPQHF. CDR3 bases: TGTGCCAGCGGGGAGATTGACAGGGGAAATCAGCCCCAGCATTTT.

The chain is built from TRBV11-3 and TRBJ1-1; D call uncertain. Trimming pared 0 bases from V and 7 bases from J, leaving 12 bases between. This CDR3 spans 14 amino acids. Germline values: CDR1 SGHNT, CDR2 YENEEA. The CDR3, as DNA: TGTGCCAGCAGCTTAGATCACAGTCAGAATGAAGCTTTCTTT. Its translation is CASSLDHSQNEAFF. The whole variable domain, remainder taken from reference TRBV11-3 and TRBJ1-1, is EAGVVQSPRYKIIEKKQPVAFWCNPISGHNTLYWYLQNLGQGPELLIRYENEEAVDDSQLPKDRFSAERLKGVDSTLKIQPAELGDSAVYLCASSLDHSQNEAFFGQGTRLTVV.

This clone is a singleton in its sample. The CDR3 is CAWSVRVYEQYF. In DNA form, the CDR3 reads TGTGCCTGGAGTGTACGGGTCTACGAGCAGTACTTC. The chain employs TRBV30 and TRBJ2-7, with no clear D. From germline, CDR1 is GTSNPN and CDR2 SVGIG (reference sequence). V shed 0 bases and J shed 3 bases, with 6 bases lying between them. CDR3 length equals 12 residues.

The rearrangement uses TRBV5-6 and TRBJ2-7, with D maybe TRBD2 (7 bases). The V gene's germline CDR1 is SGHDT and CDR2 YYEEEE. This CDR3 has 15 residues. The V end lost 5 bases, the J end lost 4 bases, and 19 bases lay between the germline ends. DNA of the CDR3: TGTGCCAGCAGGGGTGGGGGGGCAGCGAATTACGAGCAGTACTTC. The encoded protein is CASRGGGAANYEQYF.

This clone was seen a handful of times. This chain uses TRBV7-2 with TRBJ1-2; tentatively, D is TRBD1 (5 bases). In germline, CDR1 is SGHTA, CDR2 FQGNSA. The CDR3 is 14 residues long. The germline V and J ends were trimmed by 0 bases and 6 bases, with 11 bases remaining between them. The CDR3 sequence: CASSLAAGDHGYTF. The CDR3 DNA reads TGTGCCAGCAGCTTAGCGGCGGGGGATCATGGCTACACCTTC.

V usage is TRBV6-1 and J usage is TRBJ1-5; 9 bases align to TRBD1. The V segment lost 5 bases and the J segment 7 bases; nucleotides outside the gene matches: 6. The CDR3 length is 14 residues. Germline V gives CDR1 MNHNS, CDR2 SASEGT. The CDR3 region is CASSPDRGGQPQHF. In DNA form, the CDR3 reads TGTGCCAGCAGTCCGGACAGGGGAGGCCAGCCCCAGCATTTT.

The V call is TRBV4-1, the J call TRBJ1-1, with D uncertain. CDR3 length equals 16 residues. V dropped 3 bases and J dropped 4 bases, with 18 bases sitting between them. CDR1 is MGHRA, CDR2 YSYEKL, per germline. CDR3 coding DNA: TGCGCCAGCAGCCATCCTTTAGGGCCCGGGAGCACTGAAGCTTTCTTT. It encodes CASSHPLGPGSTEAFF.

This clone was found once. This sequence joins TRBV5-4 and TRBJ2-3, with 7 bases aligning to TRBD2. With 3 bases clipped from V and 2 bases from J, the junction kept 3 bases outside the gene matches. The CDR3 has 14 residues. Germline-derived CDR1 and CDR2 are SGHNT and YYREEE (reference sequence). The CDR3 loop reads CASSWTRDTDTQYF. CDR3 DNA: TGTGCCAGCAGCTGGACTAGAGACACAGATACGCAGTATTTT. Supplemented by reference TRBV5-4 and TRBJ2-3, the full variable domain reads ETGVTQSPTHLIKTRGQQVTLRCSSQSGHNTVSWYQQALGQGPQFIFQYYREEENGRGNFPPRFSGLQFPNYSSELNVNALELDDSALYLCASSWTRDTDTQYFGPGTRLTVL.

This chain uses TRBV27 with TRBJ2-7; a possible D gene is TRBD2 (5 bases). The CDR3 length is 14 residues. Germline values: CDR1 MNHEY, CDR2 SMNVEV (reference sequence). Trimming shortened V by 3 bases and J by 5 bases, and 14 bases separated the two germline ends. CDR3 residues: CASSFIGGSHEQYF. CDR3 bases: TGTGCCAGCAGTTTTATAGGAGGTTCCCACGAGCAGTACTTC.

The chain employs TRBV19 and TRBJ2-7; a weak D match, TRBD2 (5 bases). The V gene's germline CDR1 is LNHDA and CDR2 SQIVND (reference sequence). The CDR3 runs 15 residues. Trimming removed 6 bases at V and 3 bases at J, with 18 bases between. CDR3 sequence reads: CASRTQRNLCYEQYF. Written as DNA, the CDR3 is TGTGCCAGTAGGACCCAGCGGAACCTCTGCTACGAGCAGTACTTC.